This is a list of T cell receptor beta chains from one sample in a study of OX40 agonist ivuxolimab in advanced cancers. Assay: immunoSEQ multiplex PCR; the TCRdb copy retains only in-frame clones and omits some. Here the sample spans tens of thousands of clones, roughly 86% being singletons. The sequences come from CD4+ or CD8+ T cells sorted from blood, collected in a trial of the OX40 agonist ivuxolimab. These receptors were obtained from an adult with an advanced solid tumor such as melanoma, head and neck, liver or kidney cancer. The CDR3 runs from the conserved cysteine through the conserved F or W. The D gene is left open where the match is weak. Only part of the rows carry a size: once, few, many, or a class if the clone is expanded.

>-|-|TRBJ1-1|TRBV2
CASRATGTRTEAFF
TGTGCCAGCAGAGCAACCGGGACGCGAACTGAAGCTTTCTTT
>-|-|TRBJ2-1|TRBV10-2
CASRSGGYNEQFF
TGCGCCAGTAGGAGTGGGGGTTACAATGAGCAGTTCTTC
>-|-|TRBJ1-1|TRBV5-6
CASSWSPNTEAFF
TGTGCCAGCAGCTGGTCACCTAACACTGAAGCTTTCTTT
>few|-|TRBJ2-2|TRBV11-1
CASSLWDITNTGELFF
TGTGCCAGCAGCTTATGGGACATAACGAACACCGGGGAGCTGTTTTTT
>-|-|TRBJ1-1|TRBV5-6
CASSLGGLDTEAFF
TGTGCCAGCAGCTTGGGGGGGCTGGACACTGAAGCTTTCTTT
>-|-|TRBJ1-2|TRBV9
CASSPRGAANYGYTF
TGTGCCAGCAGCCCCCGGGGAGCCGCTAACTATGGCTACACCTTC
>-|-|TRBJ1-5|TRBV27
CASSLAGLSNQPQHF
TGTGCCAGCAGTTTGGCTGGGTTAAGCAATCAGCCCCAGCATTTT
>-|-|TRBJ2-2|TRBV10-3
CAISPLLDSTGELFF
TGTGCCATCAGCCCACTCTTGGACAGCACCGGGGAGCTGTTTTTT
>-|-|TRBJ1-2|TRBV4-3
CASSQENWEDSNYGYTF
TGCGCCAGCAGCCAAGAAAATTGGGAGGACAGTAACTATGGCTACACCTTC
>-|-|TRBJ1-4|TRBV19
CASRLTANEKLFF
TGTGCCAGTAGGCTGACAGCTAATGAAAAACTGTTTTTT
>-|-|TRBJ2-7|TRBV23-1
CASRTLGEQYF
TGCGCCAGCAGGACTTTAGGCGAGCAGTACTTC
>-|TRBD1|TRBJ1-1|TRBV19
CATKTMTDAGGSNTEAFF
TGTGCCACCAAAACCATGACCGATGCAGGGGGCTCTAACACTGAAGCTTTCTTT
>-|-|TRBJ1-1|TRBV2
CASSGEDREAFF
TGTGCCAGCAGTGGAGAAGACAGGGAAGCTTTCTTT
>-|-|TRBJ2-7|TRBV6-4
CASSDSGGLPPYEQYF
TGTGCCAGCAGTGACTCGGGGGGCCTCCCTCCTTACGAGCAGTACTTC
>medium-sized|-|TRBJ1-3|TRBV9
CASSPGASFGNTIYF
TGTGCCAGCAGCCCAGGTGCGTCCTTTGGAAACACCATATATTTT
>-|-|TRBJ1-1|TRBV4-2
CASSQEIFGLSGTEAFF
TGTGCCAGCAGCCAAGAAATTTTTGGGTTATCGGGGACTGAAGCTTTCTTT
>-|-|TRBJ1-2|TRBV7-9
CASSLGVFVSDPNYGYTF
TGTGCCAGCAGCTTAGGGGTCTTTGTGTCGGACCCTAACTATGGCTACACCTTC
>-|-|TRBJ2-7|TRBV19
CASSIEPGTYEQYF
TGTGCCAGTAGTATAGAACCAGGCACCTACGAGCAGTACTTC
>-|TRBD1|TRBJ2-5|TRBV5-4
CASSLGQGAILETQYF
TGTGCCAGCAGCCTGGGACAGGGGGCTATATTGGAGACCCAGTACTTC
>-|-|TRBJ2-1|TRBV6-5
CASSEVGVDNEQFF
TGTGCCAGCAGTGAAGTGGGGGTAGACAATGAGCAGTTCTTC
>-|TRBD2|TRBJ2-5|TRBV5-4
CASSLRAGGETQYF
TGTGCCAGCAGCTTGCGGGCGGGAGGGGAGACCCAGTACTTC
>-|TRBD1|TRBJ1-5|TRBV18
CASSPGGTGINQPQHF
TGTGCCAGCTCACCGGGCGGGACAGGGATTAATCAGCCCCAGCATTTT
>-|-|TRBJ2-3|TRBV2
CASSEPSFGTDTQYF
TGTGCCAGCAGTGAACCTAGTTTTGGCACAGATACGCAGTATTTT
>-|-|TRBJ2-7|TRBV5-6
CASSLAWGAIDEQYF
TGTGCCAGCAGCTTAGCTTGGGGGGCGATCGACGAGCAGTACTTC
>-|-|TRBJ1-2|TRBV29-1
CSVISPGPGYTF
TGCAGCGTCATAAGCCCAGGTCCGGGCTACACCTTC
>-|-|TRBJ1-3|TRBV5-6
CARRRAIWGNTIYF
TGTGCCAGAAGGCGGGCTATTTGGGGAAACACCATATATTTT
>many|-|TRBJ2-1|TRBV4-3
CASSQDGNRYNEQFF
TGCGCCAGCAGCCAAGATGGGAACCGCTACAATGAGCAGTTCTTC
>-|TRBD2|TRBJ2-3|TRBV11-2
CASSPPERGASDTQYF
TGTGCCAGCAGCCCCCCAGAGCGGGGGGCCTCAGATACGCAGTATTTT
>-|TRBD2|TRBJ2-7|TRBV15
CATRSGGIYEQYF
TGTGCCACCAGGAGCGGGGGGATTTACGAGCAGTACTTC
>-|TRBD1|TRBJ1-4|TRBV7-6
CASSLGQGAEKLFF
TGTGCCAGCAGCCTTGGACAGGGGGCGGAAAAACTGTTTTTT
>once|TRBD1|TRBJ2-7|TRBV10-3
CAVRQGDEQYF
TGTGCCGTTAGACAGGGCGACGAGCAGTACTTC
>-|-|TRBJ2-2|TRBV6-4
CASKEGPTNTGELFF
TGTGCCAGCAAAGAGGGGCCGACGAACACCGGGGAGCTGTTTTTT
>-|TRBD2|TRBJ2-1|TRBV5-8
CASRPLAGGPGEQFF
TGTGCCAGCAGGCCCCTAGCGGGGGGGCCGGGTGAGCAGTTCTTC
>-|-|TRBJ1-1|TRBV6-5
CASSLPTGTEAFF
TGTGCCAGCAGCCTTCCTACGGGCACTGAAGCTTTCTTT
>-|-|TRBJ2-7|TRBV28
CASMRYGYEQYF
TGTGCCAGCATGAGGTATGGGTACGAGCAGTACTTC
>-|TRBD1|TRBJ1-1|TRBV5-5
CASLGTGKTEAFF
TGTGCCAGCTTAGGGACAGGGAAGACTGAAGCTTTCTTT
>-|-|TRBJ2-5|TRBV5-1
CASTTGGGSETQYF
TGCGCCAGCACGACCGGGGGCGGGTCAGAGACCCAGTACTTC
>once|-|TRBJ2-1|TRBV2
CASSDLASGGLGEQFF
TGTGCCAGCAGTGATTTGGCTAGTGGGGGTTTGGGTGAGCAGTTCTTC
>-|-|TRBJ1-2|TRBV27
CASSLLGGGYTF
TGTGCCAGCAGTTTATTGGGCGGTGGCTACACCTTC
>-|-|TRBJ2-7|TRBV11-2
CASSLDVNGAAAARGYEQYF
TGTGCCAGCAGCTTAGATGTAAATGGAGCGGCGGCGGCGAGGGGCTACGAGCAGTACTTC
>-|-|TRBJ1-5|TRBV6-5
CASRTGQSQPQHF
TGTGCCAGCAGGACCGGACAGTCTCAGCCCCAGCATTTT
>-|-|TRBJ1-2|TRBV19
CASSYGSYGYTF
TGTGCCAGTAGTTATGGCAGCTATGGCTACACCTTC
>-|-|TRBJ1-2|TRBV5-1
CASSFDIASSGYTF
TGCGCCAGCAGCTTTGATATCGCGTCGTCTGGCTACACCTTC
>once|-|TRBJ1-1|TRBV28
CASREGTLNTEAFF
TGTGCCAGCAGGGAGGGGACCTTGAACACTGAAGCTTTCTTT
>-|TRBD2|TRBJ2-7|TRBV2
CAAAGGYEQYF
TGTGCCGCAGCGGGAGGTTACGAGCAGTACTTC
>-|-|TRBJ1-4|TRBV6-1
CATEGKLEEKLFF
TGTGCCACCGAAGGGAAGTTGGAGGAAAAACTGTTTTTT
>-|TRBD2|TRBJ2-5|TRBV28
CASSPDSGGGRIREQYF
TGTGCCAGCAGCCCCGATAGCGGGGGGGGCCGAATTCGGGAGCAGTACTTC
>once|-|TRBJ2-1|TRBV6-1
CASSFVRGNNEQFF
TGTGCCAGCTCTTTCGTCCGGGGAAACAATGAGCAGTTCTTC
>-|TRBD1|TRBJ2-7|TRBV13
CASSSPDRGVYEQYF
TGTGCCAGCAGCTCCCCGGACAGGGGGGTCTACGAGCAGTACTTC
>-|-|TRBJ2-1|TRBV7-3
CASSLELAIDEQFF
TGTGCCAGCAGCTTAGAACTAGCTATAGATGAGCAGTTCTTC
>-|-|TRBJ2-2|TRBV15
CATSQRGKTEGLPGGTGELFF
TGTGCCACCAGCCAAAGGGGGAAAACAGAGGGACTCCCAGGGGGGACCGGGGAGCTGTTTTTT
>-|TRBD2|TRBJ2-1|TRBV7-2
CASSTLAAAYNEQFF
TGTGCCAGCAGCACCCTAGCGGCGGCCTACAATGAGCAGTTCTTC
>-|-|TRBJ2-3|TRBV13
CASSLGVGTDTQYF
TGTGCCAGCAGCTTAGGTGTAGGGACAGATACGCAGTATTTT
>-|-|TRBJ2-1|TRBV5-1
CASTPEGAGNEQFF
TGCGCCAGCACCCCGGAGGGGGCGGGGAATGAGCAGTTCTTC
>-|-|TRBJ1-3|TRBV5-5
CASSLTADSGNTIYF
TGTGCCAGCAGCTTGACGGCTGACTCTGGAAACACCATATATTTT
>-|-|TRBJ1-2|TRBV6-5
CASGYEGYGYTF
TGTGCCAGCGGTTACGAGGGGTATGGCTACACCTTC
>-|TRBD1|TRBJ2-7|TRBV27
CASKPDREGREQYF
TGTGCCAGCAAACCGGACAGGGAAGGTCGGGAGCAGTACTTC
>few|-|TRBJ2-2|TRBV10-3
CAISESVGGTGELFF
TGTGCCATCAGTGAGTCCGTGGGGGGAACCGGGGAGCTGTTTTTT
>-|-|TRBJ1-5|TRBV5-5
CASSLVPGNQPQHF
TGTGCCAGCAGCTTGGTTCCAGGCAATCAGCCCCAGCATTTT